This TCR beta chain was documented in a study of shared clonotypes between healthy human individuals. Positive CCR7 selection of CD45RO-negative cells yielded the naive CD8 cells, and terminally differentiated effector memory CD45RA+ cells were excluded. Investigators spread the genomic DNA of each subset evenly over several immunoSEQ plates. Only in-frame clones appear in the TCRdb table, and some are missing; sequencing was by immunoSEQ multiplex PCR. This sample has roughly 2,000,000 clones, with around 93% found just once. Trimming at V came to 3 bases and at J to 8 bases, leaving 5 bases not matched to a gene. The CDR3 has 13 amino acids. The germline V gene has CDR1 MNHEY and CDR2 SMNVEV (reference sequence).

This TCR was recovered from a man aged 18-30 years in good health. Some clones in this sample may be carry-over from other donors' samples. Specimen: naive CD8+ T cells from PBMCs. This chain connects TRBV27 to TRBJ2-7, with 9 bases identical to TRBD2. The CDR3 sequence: CASSFSGSYKQYF. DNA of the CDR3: TGTGCCAGCAGTTTTAGCGGGAGTTACAAGCAGTACTTC.